This is a list of T cell receptor beta chains from one sample in a study of blood T cell repertoires in COVID-19. Sequencing used immunoSEQ multiplex PCR; TCRdb keeps in-frame clones, though not all of them. The table lists around 250,000 clones, roughly 80% of them singletons. Sequencing was done on a sample of peripheral blood. These receptors came from a man aged 60 to 69 who had recovered from COVID-19. The CDR3 runs from the conserved cysteine through the conserved F or W. Each record gives: D gene, V gene, CDR3 length, clone size, J gene, CDR3 protein, CDR3 DNA. A D gene is named only where the DNA matches it firmly. Size is omitted from some rows. Given values are once, few, many or a class for expanded clones.

d_call: NA
v_call: TRBV10-1
cdr3_length: 15
clone_size: NA
j_call: TRBJ2-2
cdr3_aa: CASSPGRGRTGELFF
cdr3_nt: TGCGCCAGCAGCCCCGGCAGGGGTCGTACCGGGGAGCTGTTTTTT

d_call: TRBD1
v_call: TRBV9
cdr3_length: 17
clone_size: NA
j_call: TRBJ1-6
cdr3_aa: CASSLTGTGGPDSPLHF
cdr3_nt: TGTGCCAGCAGCTTAACCGGGACAGGGGGCCCAGATTCACCCCTCCACTTT

d_call: NA
v_call: TRBV2
cdr3_length: 13
clone_size: NA
j_call: TRBJ1-2
cdr3_aa: CASSGEGPSGYTF
cdr3_nt: TGTGCCAGCAGCGGGGAGGGCCCTTCGGGCTACACCTTC

d_call: NA
v_call: TRBV2
cdr3_length: 12
clone_size: NA
j_call: TRBJ2-5
cdr3_aa: CATGVSKETQYF
cdr3_nt: TGTGCCACAGGTGTAAGCAAAGAGACCCAGTACTTC

d_call: NA
v_call: TRBV21-1
cdr3_length: 22
clone_size: NA
j_call: TRBJ1-1
cdr3_aa: CASSKGTPTGRSRVPLNTEAFF
cdr3_nt: TGTGCCAGCAGCAAAGGGACCCCGACGGGCCGGAGCAGGGTCCCCCTGAACACTGAAGCTTTCTTT

d_call: TRBD1
v_call: TRBV3-1/TRBV3-2
cdr3_length: 14
clone_size: few
j_call: TRBJ2-7
cdr3_aa: CASSQGGTGPLQYF
cdr3_nt: TGTGCCAGCAGCCAAGGAGGGACAGGGCCCCTGCAGTACTTC

d_call: TRBD1
v_call: TRBV18
cdr3_length: 18
clone_size: few
j_call: TRBJ2-1
cdr3_aa: CASSQLRGTGETYNEQFF
cdr3_nt: TGTGCCAGCTCACAACTCCGCGGGACAGGGGAAACCTACAATGAGCAGTTCTTC

d_call: NA
v_call: TRBV29-1
cdr3_length: 12
clone_size: NA
j_call: TRBJ1-1
cdr3_aa: CSVASDNTEAFF
cdr3_nt: TGCAGCGTTGCCAGCGATAACACTGAAGCTTTCTTT

d_call: NA
v_call: TRBV25-1
cdr3_length: 16
clone_size: NA
j_call: TRBJ2-5
cdr3_aa: CASSPAGASVQETQYF
cdr3_nt: TGTGCCAGCAGCCCCGCAGGGGCGTCGGTCCAAGAGACCCAGTACTTC

d_call: TRBD1
v_call: TRBV19
cdr3_length: 15
clone_size: NA
j_call: TRBJ1-4
cdr3_aa: CASSTGGGWYEKLFF
cdr3_nt: TGTGCCAGTAGTACCGGAGGGGGCTGGTATGAAAAACTGTTTTTT

d_call: NA
v_call: TRBV20-1
cdr3_length: 11
clone_size: NA
j_call: TRBJ1-2
cdr3_aa: CSARPEYGYTF
cdr3_nt: TGCAGTGCTAGGCCGGAGTATGGCTACACCTTC

d_call: NA
v_call: TRBV5-4
cdr3_length: 14
clone_size: NA
j_call: TRBJ1-1
cdr3_aa: CASSLTQMNTEAFF
cdr3_nt: TGTGCCAGCAGCTTGACACAGATGAACACTGAAGCTTTCTTT

d_call: TRBD2
v_call: TRBV7-2
cdr3_length: 14
clone_size: NA
j_call: TRBJ2-7
cdr3_aa: CASSLAAAITEQYF
cdr3_nt: TGTGCCAGCAGCCTAGCGGCCGCAATAACGGAGCAGTACTTC

d_call: TRBD2
v_call: TRBV5-4
cdr3_length: 15
clone_size: once
j_call: TRBJ2-5
cdr3_aa: CASSLARGLQETQYF
cdr3_nt: TGTGCCAGCAGCTTGGCGCGGGGACTACAAGAGACCCAGTACTTC

d_call: TRBD2
v_call: TRBV5-1
cdr3_length: 17
clone_size: NA
j_call: TRBJ2-3
cdr3_aa: CASSPRGGMASGRAPYF
cdr3_nt: TGCGCCAGCAGCCCCCGCGGGGGTATGGCTAGCGGGAGGGCCCCGTATTTT

d_call: TRBD1
v_call: TRBV2
cdr3_length: 15
clone_size: NA
j_call: TRBJ2-2
cdr3_aa: CASSSQGAFTGELFF
cdr3_nt: TGTGCCAGCAGCTCACAGGGGGCTTTCACCGGGGAGCTGTTTTTT

d_call: NA
v_call: TRBV4-1
cdr3_length: 12
clone_size: NA
j_call: TRBJ1-4
cdr3_aa: CASRSRGEKLFF
cdr3_nt: TGCGCCAGCCGGAGCCGGGGTGAAAAACTGTTTTTT

d_call: NA
v_call: TRBV19
cdr3_length: 13
clone_size: NA
j_call: TRBJ1-1
cdr3_aa: CASSPITGIEAFF
cdr3_nt: TGTGCCAGTAGTCCGATAACAGGGATTGAAGCTTTCTTT

d_call: NA
v_call: TRBV19
cdr3_length: 13
clone_size: NA
j_call: TRBJ1-1
cdr3_aa: CASGRGMNTEAFF
cdr3_nt: TGTGCCAGTGGACGGGGTATGAACACTGAAGCTTTCTTT

d_call: NA
v_call: TRBV18
cdr3_length: 15
clone_size: few
j_call: TRBJ1-1
cdr3_aa: CASSAFRGLNTEAFF
cdr3_nt: TGTGCCAGCTCAGCGTTTAGGGGTCTGAACACTGAAGCTTTCTTT

d_call: NA
v_call: TRBV3-1/TRBV3-2
cdr3_length: 16
clone_size: NA
j_call: TRBJ2-2
cdr3_aa: CASSQVASPNTGELFF
cdr3_nt: TGTGCCAGCAGCCAGGTGGCTTCGCCGAACACCGGGGAGCTGTTTTTT

d_call: NA
v_call: TRBV18
cdr3_length: 14
clone_size: NA
j_call: TRBJ1-4
cdr3_aa: CASSPGQLGEKLFF
cdr3_nt: TGTGCCAGCTCACCTGGACAGCTCGGTGAAAAACTGTTTTTT

d_call: NA
v_call: TRBV4-2
cdr3_length: 18
clone_size: once
j_call: TRBJ1-5
cdr3_aa: CASSQGAGAASYNQPQHF
cdr3_nt: TGTGCCAGCAGCCAAGGGGCAGGGGCTGCCTCCTACAATCAGCCCCAGCATTTT

d_call: TRBD1
v_call: TRBV9
cdr3_length: 16
clone_size: NA
j_call: TRBJ1-3
cdr3_aa: CASSTRQGHSGNTIYF
cdr3_nt: TGTGCCAGCAGCACCCGACAGGGTCACTCTGGAAACACCATATATTTT

d_call: TRBD1
v_call: TRBV3-1/TRBV3-2
cdr3_length: 13
clone_size: NA
j_call: TRBJ1-1
cdr3_aa: CASTNLGDRGAFF
cdr3_nt: TGTGCCAGCACCAATTTAGGGGACAGGGGAGCTTTCTTT

d_call: NA
v_call: TRBV30
cdr3_length: 14
clone_size: NA
j_call: TRBJ1-2
cdr3_aa: CACLDTGSFYGYTF
cdr3_nt: TGTGCCTGTCTTGACACGGGGAGCTTCTATGGCTACACCTTC

d_call: NA
v_call: TRBV2
cdr3_length: 15
clone_size: NA
j_call: TRBJ1-6
cdr3_aa: CASSEQGADGSPLHF
cdr3_nt: TGTGCCAGCAGTGAGCAAGGGGCAGATGGTTCACCCCTCCACTTT

d_call: NA
v_call: TRBV28
cdr3_length: 13
clone_size: few
j_call: TRBJ2-7
cdr3_aa: CASNTFGLYEQYF
cdr3_nt: TGTGCCAGCAATACTTTCGGTCTCTACGAGCAGTACTTC